Listed below are T cell receptor beta chains from one sample, sequenced in a study of identical twins. TCRdb re-analysed the 5' RACE reads in MiXCR, keeping a single row per CDR3 protein. The sample holds 690,000 or so distinct CDR3 sequences, more than 6.5% seen once. The sample was also reused in another study, on yellow fever vaccine responses in identical twins.

Material: PBMCs. The source is a woman aged 18-35 years in good health. Both conserved end residues are part of each CDR3. D genes are given only for firm matches. Only part of the rows carry a size: once, few, many, or a class if the clone is expanded.

V gene	clone size	D gene	J gene	CDR3 protein	CDR3 DNA
TRBV29-1	many	.	TRBJ2-2	CSVRDTNTGELFF	TGCAGCGTGCGGGACACGAACACCGGGGAGCTGTTTTTT
TRBV12-3/TRBV12-4	few	.	TRBJ1-1	CASSFSGREAFF	TGTGCCAGCAGTTTTTCGGGGCGAGAAGCTTTCTTT
TRBV29-1	many	TRBD1	TRBJ2-1	CSVEGGQKPNEQFF	TGCAGCGTTGAAGGGGGACAGAAGCCCAATGAGCAGTTCTTC
TRBV9	few	.	TRBJ1-3	CASSVGLDSGNTIYF	TGTGCCAGCAGCGTAGGCCTAGACTCTGGAAACACCATATATTTT
TRBV6-1	few	TRBD1	TRBJ2-5	CASSISRGRETQYF	TGTGCCAGCAGTATTTCCAGGGGGCGGGAGACCCAGTACTTC
TRBV4-3	few	.	TRBJ2-3	CASSQVSGPDTQYF	TGCGCCAGCAGCCAAGTTTCGGGCCCAGATACGCAGTATTTT
TRBV10-3	.	.	TRBJ1-4	CAISPGPVEKLFF	TGTGCCATATCCCCCGGGCCTGTCGAAAAACTGTTTTTT
TRBV7-6	.	TRBD2	TRBJ2-3	CASSLVPGLAGTDTQYF	TGTGCCAGCAGCTTGGTACCGGGACTAGCGGGGACAGATACGCAGTATTTT
TRBV4-1	few	.	TRBJ2-5	CASSQATTETQYF	TGCGCCAGCAGCCAAGCTACCACGGAGACCCAGTACTTC
TRBV25-1	many	.	TRBJ2-4	CASSAGAKNIQYF	TGTGCCAGCAGTGCGGGCGCCAAAAACATTCAGTACTTC
TRBV12-3/TRBV12-4	few	.	TRBJ1-2	CASSLAREGYGYTF	TGTGCCAGCAGTTTAGCCAGGGAGGGCTATGGCTACACCTTC
TRBV3-1	few	.	TRBJ2-1	CASSQAPGGHNEQFF	TGTGCCAGCAGCCAAGCCCCTGGGGGTCACAATGAGCAGTTCTTC
TRBV5-1	few	.	TRBJ2-7	CASSLYQGPYEQYF	TGCGCCAGCAGCTTATATCAGGGCCCCTACGAGCAGTACTTC
TRBV6-5	.	.	TRBJ2-5	CASSYSETMETQYF	TGTGCCAGCAGTTACTCCGAGACTATGGAGACCCAGTACTTC
TRBV12-3/TRBV12-4	many	TRBD2	TRBJ2-3	CASRIAGGADTQYF	TGTGCCAGCAGAATAGCGGGGGGGGCAGATACGCAGTATTTT
TRBV12-3/TRBV12-4	.	.	TRBJ2-1	CASSEYNKDNEQFF	TGTGCCAGCAGTGAGTATAATAAAGACAATGAGCAGTTCTTC
TRBV28	many	.	TRBJ2-7	CASSRIGTSSSYEQYF	TGTGCCAGCAGCAGGATCGGGACTTCGAGCTCCTACGAGCAGTACTTC
TRBV6-1	.	.	TRBJ2-3	CASSRQGLSTDTQYF	TGTGCCAGCAGTAGACAGGGACTGAGCACAGATACGCAGTATTTT
TRBV5-4	.	.	TRBJ2-1	CASSFEGLRNEQFF	TGTGCCAGCAGCTTTGAGGGTTTGAGAAATGAGCAGTTCTTC
TRBV12-3/TRBV12-4	few	.	TRBJ2-2	CATRSRRLFF	TGTGCCACCCGATCCCGGCGGCTGTTTTTT
TRBV20-1	.	.	TRBJ2-3	CSANRADTQYF	TGCAGTGCTAATAGAGCAGATACGCAGTATTTT
TRBV3-1	few	TRBD1	TRBJ2-6	CASRANGQAANVLTF	TGTGCCAGCAGAGCTAATGGACAGGCTGCTAACGTCCTGACTTTC
TRBV29-1	many	.	TRBJ2-7	CSVEVRDTPYEQYF	TGCAGCGTTGAAGTCCGGGACACACCGTACGAGCAGTACTTC
TRBV29-1	.	TRBD2	TRBJ2-3	CSVEVPGLVTDTQYF	TGCAGCGTGGAGGTCCCGGGACTAGTCACAGATACGCAGTATTTT
TRBV20-1	.	.	TRBJ2-7	CSARGVAGIYEQYF	TGCAGTGCTAGGGGGGTCGCAGGGATCTACGAGCAGTACTTC
TRBV29-1	many	.	TRBJ2-1	CSVPGGGGIGDEQFF	TGCAGCGTCCCCGGGGGAGGGGGTATAGGAGATGAGCAGTTCTTC
TRBV5-1	many	TRBD1	TRBJ2-7	CASSLDSGQGFFEQYF	TGCGCCAGCAGCTTGGATTCGGGACAGGGTTTCTTCGAGCAGTACTTC
TRBV6-2/TRBV6-3	many	.	TRBJ2-1	CASSYSQLAHNEQFF	TGTGCCAGCAGTTACTCTCAACTAGCCCACAATGAGCAGTTCTTC
TRBV4-3	few	TRBD2	TRBJ2-1	CASSQGLAGDVNEQFF	TGCGCCAGCAGCCAGGGACTAGCGGGAGATGTCAATGAGCAGTTCTTC
TRBV4-1	few	.	TRBJ2-2	CASSQEAENTGELFF	TGCGCCAGCAGCCAAGAAGCGGAGAACACCGGGGAGCTGTTTTTT
TRBV29-1	.	.	TRBJ2-5	CSVMGVAKETQYF	TGCAGCGTGATGGGGGTCGCCAAAGAGACCCAGTACTTC
TRBV20-1	.	.	TRBJ1-2	CSALRDGGYTF	TGCAGTGCGCTTCGGGATGGTGGCTACACCTTC
TRBV5-1	many	TRBD1	TRBJ2-7	CASSKWGQSSSSSYEQYF	TGCGCCAGCAGCAAGTGGGGACAGAGTTCCTCAAGCTCCTACGAGCAGTACTTC
TRBV27	few	.	TRBJ2-7	CASAGALNEQYF	TGTGCCAGCGCCGGCGCCCTGAACGAGCAGTACTTC
TRBV5-1	.	.	TRBJ1-1	CASSLAQEAFF	TGCGCCAGCAGCTTGGCCCAGGAAGCTTTCTTT
TRBV5-1	many	.	TRBJ2-5	CASSIEESETQYF	TGCGCCAGCAGCATTGAGGAGTCCGAGACCCAGTACTTC
TRBV7-8	.	TRBD2	TRBJ2-3	CASGTELAGELTTDTQYF	TGTGCCAGCGGAACCGAACTAGCGGGAGAACTAACCACAGATACGCAGTATTTT
TRBV28	few	TRBD1	TRBJ2-7	CASRYSRTGYYEQYF	TGTGCCAGCCGCTACTCCCGGACAGGGTATTACGAGCAGTACTTC
TRBV24-1	.	.	TRBJ2-3	CATSGNTQYF	TGTGCCACCAGTGGCAATACGCAGTATTTT
TRBV12-3/TRBV12-4	few	TRBD2	TRBJ2-1	CASSFYGTSGPEEQFF	TGTGCCAGCAGTTTTTATGGGACTAGCGGGCCCGAAGAGCAGTTCTTC
TRBV7-2	many	TRBD1	TRBJ2-1	CASSLVATGANEQFF	TGTGCCAGCAGCTTAGTAGCGACAGGGGCCAATGAGCAGTTCTTC
TRBV5-1	many	.	TRBJ2-7	CASSLNGGGTEQYF	TGCGCCAGCAGCTTGAACGGGGGTGGGACGGAGCAGTACTTC
TRBV28	few	.	TRBJ2-1	CASSLAYRGDEQFF	TGTGCCAGCAGTTTAGCTTATAGGGGAGATGAGCAGTTCTTC
TRBV29-1	.	.	TRBJ2-6	CSANPTGANVLTF	TGCAGCGCCAATCCGACCGGGGCCAACGTCCTGACTTTC
TRBV25-1	.	.	TRBJ2-5	CASSVPKRETQYF	TGTGCCAGCAGTGTACCTAAGAGGGAGACCCAGTACTTC
TRBV4-2	many	TRBD1	TRBJ1-2	CASSQLTNGRGYGYTF	TGTGCCAGCAGCCAACTAACTAATGGCAGGGGGTATGGCTACACCTTC
TRBV2	.	.	TRBJ2-2	CASSAHTGELFF	TGTGCCAGCAGTGCCCACACCGGGGAGCTGTTTTTT
TRBV27	few	.	TRBJ1-1	CASSLLRQAEEAFF	TGTGCCAGCAGTTTATTAAGACAGGCCGAGGAAGCTTTCTTT
TRBV4-3	.	.	TRBJ2-2	CASSPGIRAGELFF	TGCGCCAGCAGCCCGGGGATTAGGGCCGGGGAGCTGTTTTTT
TRBV24-1	few	TRBD2	TRBJ2-7	CATSDLPAGGREEQYF	TGTGCCACCAGTGATTTACCAGCGGGGGGGCGTGAAGAGCAGTACTTC
TRBV7-8	many	.	TRBJ2-7	CASSLGTGYYEQYF	TGTGCCAGCAGCTTAGGCACAGGGTACTACGAGCAGTACTTC
TRBV7-2	many	TRBD1	TRBJ1-1	CASSLRTGQGAGAFF	TGTGCCAGCAGCTTAAGAACGGGACAGGGCGCCGGAGCTTTCTTT
TRBV30	few	.	TRBJ2-3	CAWTSGTATDTQYF	TGTGCCTGGACTTCCGGGACGGCCACAGATACGCAGTATTTT
TRBV15	many	.	TRBJ2-5	CATSRDRETQYF	TGTGCCACCAGCAGAGATCGGGAGACCCAGTACTTC
TRBV15	few	TRBD2	TRBJ2-5	CATSTPPRGVSGVVETQYF	TGTGCCACCAGCACCCCCCCTCGCGGGGTTAGCGGGGTCGTAGAGACCCAGTACTTC
TRBV18	.	TRBD2	TRBJ2-5	CASSPPSSGVQETQYF	TGTGCCAGCTCACCACCGTCTAGCGGGGTACAAGAGACCCAGTACTTC
TRBV7-3	.	TRBD2	TRBJ2-3	CASSSPPGLAGYTQYF	TGTGCCAGCAGCTCCCCTCCGGGACTAGCGGGGTATACGCAGTATTTT
TRBV6-2/TRBV6-3	many	TRBD2	TRBJ2-7	CASSSPLAGSRHEQYF	TGTGCCAGCAGTTCGCCTCTAGCGGGGAGTCGCCACGAGCAGTACTTC
TRBV7-2	.	.	TRBJ2-3	CASTQNHFPADTQYF	TGTGCCAGCACCCAAAACCACTTTCCGGCAGATACGCAGTATTTT
TRBV7-2	.	.	TRBJ2-1	CASSLALGLTNEQFF	TGTGCCAGCAGCTTAGCGCTCGGACTAACCAATGAGCAGTTCTTC